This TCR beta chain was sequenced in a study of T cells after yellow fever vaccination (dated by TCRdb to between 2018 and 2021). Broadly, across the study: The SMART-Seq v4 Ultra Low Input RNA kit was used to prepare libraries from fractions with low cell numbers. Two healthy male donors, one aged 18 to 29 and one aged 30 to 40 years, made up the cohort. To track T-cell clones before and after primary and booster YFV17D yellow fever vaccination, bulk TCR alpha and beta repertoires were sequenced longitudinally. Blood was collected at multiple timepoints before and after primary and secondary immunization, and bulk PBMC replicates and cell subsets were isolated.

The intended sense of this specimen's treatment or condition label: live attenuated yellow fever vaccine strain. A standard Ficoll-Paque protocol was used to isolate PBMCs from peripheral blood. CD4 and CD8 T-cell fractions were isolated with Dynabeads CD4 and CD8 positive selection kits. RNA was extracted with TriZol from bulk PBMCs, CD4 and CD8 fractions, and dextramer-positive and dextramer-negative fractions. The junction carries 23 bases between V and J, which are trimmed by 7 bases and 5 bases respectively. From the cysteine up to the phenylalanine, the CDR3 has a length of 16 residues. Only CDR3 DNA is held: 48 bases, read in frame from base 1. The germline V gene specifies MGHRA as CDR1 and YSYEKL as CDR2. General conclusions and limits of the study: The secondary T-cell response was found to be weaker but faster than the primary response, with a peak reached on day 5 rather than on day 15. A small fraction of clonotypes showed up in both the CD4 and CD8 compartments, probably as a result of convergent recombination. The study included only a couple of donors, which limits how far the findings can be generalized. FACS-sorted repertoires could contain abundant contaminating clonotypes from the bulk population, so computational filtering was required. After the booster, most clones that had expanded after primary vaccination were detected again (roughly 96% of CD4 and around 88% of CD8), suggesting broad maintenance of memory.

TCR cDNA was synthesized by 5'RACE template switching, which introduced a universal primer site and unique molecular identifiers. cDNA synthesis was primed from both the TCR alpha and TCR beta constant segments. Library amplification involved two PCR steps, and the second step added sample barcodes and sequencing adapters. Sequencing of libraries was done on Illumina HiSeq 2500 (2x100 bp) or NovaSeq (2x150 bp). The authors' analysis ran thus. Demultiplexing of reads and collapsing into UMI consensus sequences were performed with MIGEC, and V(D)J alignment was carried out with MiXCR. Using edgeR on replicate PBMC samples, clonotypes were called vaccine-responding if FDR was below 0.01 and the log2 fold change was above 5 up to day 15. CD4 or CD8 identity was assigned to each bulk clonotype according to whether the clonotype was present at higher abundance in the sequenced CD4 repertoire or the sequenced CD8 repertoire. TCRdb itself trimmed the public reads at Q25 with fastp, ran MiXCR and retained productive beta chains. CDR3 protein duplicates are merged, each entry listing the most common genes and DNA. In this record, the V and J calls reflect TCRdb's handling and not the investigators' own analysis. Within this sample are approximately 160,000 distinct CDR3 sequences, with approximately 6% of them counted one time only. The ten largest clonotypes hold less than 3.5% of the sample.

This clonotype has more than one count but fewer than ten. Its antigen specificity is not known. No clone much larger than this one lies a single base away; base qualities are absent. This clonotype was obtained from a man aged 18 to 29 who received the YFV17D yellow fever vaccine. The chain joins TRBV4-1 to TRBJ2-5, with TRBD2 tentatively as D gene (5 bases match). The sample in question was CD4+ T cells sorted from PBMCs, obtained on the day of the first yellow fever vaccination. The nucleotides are TGCGCCAGCAAACATCTCGGTCGGGATATAGGGGAGACCCAGTACTTC. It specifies CASKHLGRDIGETQYF.